This TCR beta chain was sequenced during a study of T cell responses to AZD1222 COVID-19 vaccine (TCRdb year 2021). For context, the study as a whole: TCR sequencing was performed for roughly 250 trial participants, of whom 200 to 210 were given two doses of AZD1222 and around 26 were given two doses of MenACWY control vaccine. Trial participants were enrolled by age into subgroups of 18-55, 56-69 and 70-plus years, and about 150, 27 and 61 TCR-sequenced participants, respectively, were included in these subgroups. Overall study outcomes, separate from this receptor: Participants were mostly white British, with more females than males. The authors suggested clonal diversity may have been underestimated. After two AZD1222 doses, spike-specific TCR breadth and depth were significantly higher than at day 0 and than in MenACWY recipients. Conclusions about previously exposed vaccinees are limited, since just five or six AZD1222 recipients were seropositive for SARS-CoV-2 at baseline. Because no day 14 peak-response samples were available, repertoires were characterized only after the peak T cell response. Epitopes outside the regions mutated in the B.1.351 and B.1.1.7 variants were reportedly recognized by nearly half of the unique spike-specific TCRs. In the small 56-69-year group, the increase in depth fell short of significance, most likely because of low power. CD4 TCRs associated with the vaccine covered the entire spike protein, and the dominant responses were in regions 160-218 and 743-854.

Comment on this clone: There is no known antigen for this receptor. No much larger clone is present one base from it, and per-base qualities are unavailable.

Inclusive of the bounding cysteine and phenylalanine, the CDR3 is 15 residues long. Kept here is only the CDR3 DNA, which spans 45 bases and is read in frame from base 1. The CDR1 and CDR2 encoded by the germline V gene are MDHEN and SYDVKM. From V the trimming removes 6 bases and from J it removes 6 bases, while the gene matches leave 12 bases of the junction unaccounted for. The CDR3 regions of human TCRbeta chains were analyzed by immunosequencing. Turning to the authors' computational methods: Repertoire TCRs were checked for matches against a reference library of SARS-CoV-2-specific TCRs that had been generated using the MIRA antigen-specificity platform. Breadth meant the fraction of unique TCRs that were SARS-CoV-2-associated, whereas depth meant the fraction of total T cells that were SARS-CoV-2-associated. Using the MIRA data, every spike-specific TCR was mapped to the spike region that the TCR reacted to and assigned to either a CD4 or a CD8 class. Log10-transformed breadth and depth values were compared by one-way ANOVA with Sidak's multiple comparisons tests. TCRdb retrieved this table from immuneACCESS and kept in-frame rearrangements only. Not all clones are present; in checked studies, unresolved V genes account for under half, and no reason is known for the remainder. That table is the source of V, J and clone size, and D and trimming were worked out from the DNA. The sample contains 150,000 to 160,000 clones, less than 90% of them found a single time. 5.5% to 6% of the sample is held by the ten biggest clonotypes.

The time point label on this specimen signifies: baseline before first vaccination. The sample's treatment or condition, from its label and the paper: meningococcal conjugate vaccine given as trial control. The vaccinee samples were drawn from two UK trials, COV001 and COV002, one of which was a single-blind randomized controlled phase 2/3 trial testing AZD1222 (ChAdOx1 nCoV-19) in healthy adults. For TCRbeta chain sequencing, PBMC samples were collected from trial participants at day 0 and at day 28 after the second dose. Sample: peripheral blood, taken on day 0 of MenACWY control vaccination. The V gene is TRBV28 and the J gene is TRBJ1-2; 8 central bases correspond to TRBD1. The TCR comes from an adult in good health. The nucleotide sequence reads as follows: TGTGCCAGCAGCCCCGGGACAGGACTCCGCCATGGCTACACCTTC. It is translated as CASSPGTGLRHGYTF.